Listed here are 32 T cell receptor beta chains from one sample, sequenced in a study of blood T cell repertoires in COVID-19. Generated by immunoSEQ multiplex PCR, the TCRdb table keeps only in-frame clones and is missing some. The sample lists hundreds of thousands of clones, around 80% seen once, with around 18% in the top ten. Sequencing input: peripheral blood. These receptor sequences come from a woman of 80 years or more with active or convalescent COVID-19.

The chain joins TRBV19 to TRBJ1-6; 10 bases line up with TRBD1. The J segment lost 7 bases and the V segment lost 6 bases, leaving 0 bases of the junction unmatched. Germline CDR1 reads LNHDA; CDR2 reads SQIVND (reference sequence). The CDR3 length is 13 residues. The CDR3 sequence is CASRDRGNSPLHF. CDR3 DNA sequence: TGTGCCAGTAGGGACAGGGGGAATTCACCCCTCCACTTT.

V is TRBV9 and J is TRBJ1-1; TRBD1 matches 8 bases. CDR3 length: 13 residues. Germline V gene lookup returns CDR1 SGDLS and CDR2 YYNGEE. The ends lost 0 bases at V and 7 bases at J; junction bases unmatched: 2. The CDR3 coding sequence is TGTGCCAGCAGCGTAGGAGGACAGGGTGAAGCTTTCTTT. Translation: CASSVGGQGEAFF. Complete variable domain (other parts from reference TRBV9 and TRBJ1-1): DSGVTQTPKHLITATGQRVTLRCSPRSGDLSVYWYQQSLDQGLQFLIQYYNGEERAKGNILERFSAQQFPDLHSELNLSSLELGDSALYFCASSVGGQGEAFFGQGTRLTVV.

This chain joins TRBV6-5 and TRBJ1-1, with D uncertain. Trimming stripped 4 bases from V and 0 bases from J, with 15 bases between. The CDR3 loop spans 16 amino acids. Germline V gene sequence: CDR1 MNHEY, CDR2 SVGAGI. The CDR3 spells CASSFHLGFLNTEAFF. The CDR3 region has the DNA TGTGCCAGCAGTTTTCATCTAGGCTTTCTGAACACTGAAGCTTTCTTT.

The chain recombines TRBV5-1 with TRBJ2-5; 7 bases match TRBD2. There are 15 residues in the CDR3. Germline lookup yields CDR1 SGHRS and CDR2 YFSETQ. J gave up 2 bases and V 1 base, and 5 bases lay outside the gene matches. The CDR3 is CASSLRASGQETQYF. The DNA for the CDR3 is TGCGCCAGCAGCTTGAGGGCTAGCGGACAAGAGACCCAGTACTTC.

The V gene is TRBV7-8, the J gene TRBJ1-5; TRBD1 agrees at 8 bases. The germline V gene has CDR1 SGHVS and CDR2 FQNEAQ. The CDR3 has 14 residues. After removal of 5 bases from V and 7 bases from J, the junction contained 7 bases not matched to a gene. CDR3 nucleotide sequence: TGTGCCAGCAGCCGAACAGGGGGAGGGCAGCCCCAGCATTTT. Protein sequence: CASSRTGGGQPQHF.

The J gene is TRBJ1-2, the V gene TRBV7-2, with 8 bases identical to TRBD1. The CDR3 contains 14 residues. CDR1 SGHTA and CDR2 FQGNSA come from the germline V gene. J gave up 7 bases and V 4 bases, and 8 bases lay outside the gene matches. The CDR3 is CASSSSPGGLGYTF. In nucleotides, the CDR3 is TGTGCCAGCAGCTCATCGCCAGGGGGCCTTGGCTACACCTTC. Full variable domain (rest looked up from reference TRBV7-2 and TRBJ1-2): GAGVSQSPSNKVTEKGKDVELRCDPISGHTALYWYRQSLGQGLEFLIYFQGNSAPDKSGLPSDRFSAERTGGSVSTLTIQRTQQEDSAVYLCASSSSPGGLGYTFGSGTRLTVV.

The V and J genes are TRBV6-1 and TRBJ1-1, with 7 positions matching TRBD1. This CDR3 contains 16 residues. Germline CDR1 is MNHNS and CDR2 is SASEGT. Unmatched junction bases numbered 9, after V lost 4 bases and J lost 1 base. The CDR3 DNA reads as TGTGCCAGCAGTGGCCTCAGGGGGACAGCGAACACTGAAGCTTTCTTT. Translation: CASSGLRGTANTEAFF.

The V gene is TRBV6-5, the J gene TRBJ2-3; perhaps TRBD2 as D (7 bases). The germline V and J ends were trimmed by 2 bases and 2 bases, with 11 bases remaining between them. Germline V gene lookup returns CDR1 MNHEY and CDR2 SVGAGI. The CDR3 contains 15 residues. CDR3 region: CASSYTGGNTDTQYF. The CDR3 nucleotides read TGTGCCAGCAGTTACACGGGGGGCAACACAGATACGCAGTATTTT.

This clone was observed a single time. In DNA form, the CDR3 reads TGTGCCAGTAGATCTGGACTAGCGGGAGGTGGGGAGACCCAGTACTTC. Amino acid sequence: CASRSGLAGGGETQYF. The chain links TRBV19 to TRBJ2-5, with 14 bases lining up with TRBD2. The trim removed 6 bases at V and 5 bases at J, leaving 8 bases unmatched. The CDR3 consists of 16 residues. Germline CDR1 and CDR2: LNHDA and SQIVND (reference sequence).

This chain uses TRBV12-3 or TRBV12-4 with TRBJ1-1; a possible D gene is TRBD1 (6 bases). The length of the CDR3 is 13 residues. V lost 7 bases, J lost 1 base, and 10 bases lay in between. The CDR3 is CASTWTANTEAFF. As DNA, the CDR3 is TGTGCCAGCACCTGGACAGCGAACACTGAAGCTTTCTTT.

The chain carries TRBV5-1 and TRBJ2-5; 7 bases are shared with TRBD2. This CDR3 region has 14 residues. Germline CDR1 and CDR2: SGHRS and YFSETQ. The V segment lost 1 base and the J segment 8 bases; nucleotides outside the gene matches: 8. The CDR3, as DNA: TGCGCCAGCAGCTTGTCCCAGCGGGATCACACCCAGTACTTC. It is translated as CASSLSQRDHTQYF.

The gene calls are TRBV6-1 and TRBJ1-1, with 8 positions matching TRBD1. CDR3 length: 14 residues. J gave up 7 bases and V 2 bases, and 6 bases lay outside the gene matches. Germline lookup yields CDR1 MNHNS and CDR2 SASEGT. The CDR3 DNA reads TGTGCCAGCAGTGAAATGGCAGGGGGCTTTGAAGCTTTCTTT. Its protein product is CASSEMAGGFEAFF.

The count of this clone is one. The chain is built from TRBV7-9 and TRBJ2-2; 8 bases are a match to TRBD1. V was clipped by 5 bases and J by 6 bases; unmatched bases: 8. The length of the CDR3 is 15 residues. Germline V gene data show CDR1 as SEHNR and CDR2 as FQNEAQ (reference sequence). This CDR3 reads CASSPHKDRAGELFF. CDR3 bases: TGTGCCAGCAGCCCCCACAAGGACAGGGCCGGGGAGCTGTTTTTT.

The chain employs TRBV7-3 and TRBJ2-5; possible D gene TRBD2, 5 bases. CDR1 and CDR2 (germline): SGHTA, FQGTGA. The CDR3 length is 16 residues. The V end was cut by 0 bases, the J end by 1 base, with 12 bases between. The CDR3 sequence: CASSLTLPGFQETQYF. The DNA for the CDR3 is TGTGCCAGCAGCTTAACGCTTCCGGGATTCCAAGAGACCCAGTACTTC.

The chain is built from TRBV9 and TRBJ2-1, with D perhaps matching TRBD2 (7 bases). Germline lookup yields CDR1 SGDLS and CDR2 YYNGEE. V lost 0 bases, J lost 4 bases, and 11 bases lay in between. This CDR3 contains 15 residues. CDR3 in amino acids: CASSVDGGLYNEQFF. For the CDR3, the DNA is TGTGCCAGCAGCGTAGACGGGGGGCTATACAATGAGCAGTTCTTC.

The rearrangement links TRBV4-2 to TRBJ1-1; D unresolved. The CDR3 consists of 13 residues. Trimming pared 4 bases from V and 3 bases from J, leaving 9 bases between. CDR1 and CDR2 from the germline V gene are LGHNA and YNFKEQ. Here the CDR3 DNA reads TGTGCCAGCAGCCTCGGGGAGTACACTGAAGCTTTCTTT. It encodes CASSLGEYTEAFF.

The chain combines TRBV2 with TRBJ2-3; the match to TRBD2 covers 7 bases. The germline gives CDR1 SNHLY, CDR2 FYNNEI. The length of the CDR3 is 15 residues. J gave up 8 bases and V 3 bases, and 11 bases lay outside the gene matches. CDR3: CASSERLAGRGTQYF. The CDR3 nucleotides are TGTGCCAGCAGTGAGAGACTAGCTGGGCGGGGTACGCAGTATTTT.

For this clone: The sample has other DNA sequences that encode this CDR3 too. The V call is TRBV18, the J call TRBJ1-1, with a weak D call TRBD1 (6 bases). The CDR3 consists of 15 residues. The germline gives CDR1 KGHSH, CDR2 LQKENI. The germline V and J ends were trimmed by 1 base and 1 base, with 10 bases remaining between them. CDR3 residues: CASSPQGVGNTEAFF. The CDR3 DNA reads TGTGCCAGCTCACCACAGGGGGTAGGGAACACTGAAGCTTTCTTT.

The chain links TRBV30 to TRBJ2-2; no firm D call. Trimming took 0 bases from V and 2 from J, leaving 7 bases between them. Germline V CDR1 and CDR2: GTSNPN, SVGIG (reference sequence). The CDR3 is made up of 14 amino acids. Here the CDR3 reads CAWSVVSNTGELFF. The DNA for the CDR3 is TGTGCCTGGAGTGTCGTTAGCAACACCGGGGAGCTGTTTTTT.

This clone occurred a few times. The chain couples TRBV4-2 to TRBJ1-1, with no clear D. The CDR3 spans 17 residues. V was clipped by 1 base and J by 1 base, with 16 bases between them. Per the germline V gene, CDR1 is LGHNA and CDR2 is YNFKEQ. CDR3: CASSQVLPRLTNTEAFF. The CDR3 nucleotides are TGTGCCAGCAGCCAAGTACTCCCCAGACTAACGAACACTGAAGCTTTCTTT.

V and J are TRBV5-1 and TRBJ1-2; 10 bases agree with TRBD1. Per germline, CDR1 SGHRS and CDR2 YFSETQ. The junction had 8 bases not matched to a gene; V was cut back by 1 base and J by 8 bases. The CDR3 is 15 amino acids. CDR3 region: CASSLMGQGSGGYTF. The CDR3 nucleotides are TGCGCCAGCAGCTTGATGGGACAGGGGTCCGGGGGCTACACCTTC.

V and J are TRBV18 and TRBJ1-2; D is unresolved. V lost 3 bases to trimming and J lost 6 bases, with 11 bases between them. The CDR3 is 13 amino acids. Germline assignment: CDR1 KGHSH and CDR2 LQKENI. DNA of the CDR3: TGTGCCAGCTCACCGCGGCTCGAGCATGGCTACACCTTC. Translated, it gives CASSPRLEHGYTF.

J is TRBJ1-5 and V is TRBV3-1 (or the pseudogene TRBV3-2); 8 nucleotides agree with TRBD1. Per the germline V gene, CDR1 is LGHDT and CDR2 is YNNKEL (reference sequence). The length of the CDR3 is 16 residues. Trimming cost V 2 bases and J 6 bases; bases outside gene matches: 9. CDR3 coding DNA: TGTGCCAGCAGCCAAACTACGACAGGGGACAGTCAGCCCCAGCATTTT. Its translation is CASSQTTTGDSQPQHF.

The chain combines TRBV5-1 with TRBJ1-2, with no clear D. The CDR3 runs to 14 residues. In germline, CDR1 is SGHRS, CDR2 YFSETQ. The V gene lost 4 bases and the J gene lost 3 bases, with 13 bases spanning the gap. The CDR3 nucleotides are TGCGCCAGCAGCCCCTGGGCCACCTACTATGGCTACACCTTC. It yields the protein CASSPWATYYGYTF.

The chain combines TRBV5-1 with TRBJ1-1; D gene ambiguous. The germline V gene encodes CDR1 SGHRS and CDR2 YFSETQ. The CDR3 totals 13 residues. The V gene lost 2 bases and the J gene lost 4 bases, with 9 bases spanning the gap. The CDR3 DNA sequence: TGCGCCAGCAGCTTCGGAGAGGCCACTGAAGCTTTCTTT. Protein product: CASSFGEATEAFF.

The chain links TRBV24-1 to TRBJ1-6; 7 bases line up with TRBD1. Per the germline V gene, CDR1 is KGHDR and CDR2 is SFDVKD. V lost 3 bases to trimming and J lost 4 bases; unmatched junction nucleotides: 8. The CDR3 contains 17 residues. CDR3 region: CATSDLGTDYYNSPLHF. The DNA of the CDR3 is TGTGCCACCAGTGATCTCGGGACAGATTATTATAATTCACCCCTCCACTTT.

V gene TRBV27 combines with J gene TRBJ2-3; TRBD2 matches 9 bases. This CDR3 region has 16 residues. Germline trimming cut 2 bases from V and 2 bases from J; bases unmatched to any gene: 5. Germline assignment: CDR1 MNHEY and CDR2 SMNVEV (reference sequence). The CDR3 bases are TGTGCCAGCAGTTTAATCGCGGGGGGGTACACAGATACGCAGTATTTT. This codes for CASSLIAGGYTDTQYF.

The chain links TRBV5-6 to TRBJ1-1; 8 bases fit TRBD1. Looked up from germline, CDR1 is SGHDT and CDR2 is YYEEEE. V lost 2 bases to trimming and J lost 1 base; unmatched junction nucleotides: 10. This CDR3 comprises 17 residues. Here the CDR3 DNA reads TGTGCCAGCAGCTTAGTTAAGTGGACAGGGCGGAACACTGAAGCTTTCTTT. This gives the protein CASSLVKWTGRNTEAFF.

The V call is TRBV28, the J call TRBJ1-5; D gene ambiguous. V gave up 5 bases and J gave up 0 bases, with 5 bases separating them. Germline V gene data show CDR1 as MDHEN and CDR2 as SYDVKM. The length of the CDR3 is 13 residues. The CDR3 DNA reads TGTGCCAGCAGTCGGGATAGCAATCAGCCCCAGCATTTT. Translated: CASSRDSNQPQHF.

This chain connects TRBV10-3 to TRBJ2-7, with D hard to call. CDR1 is ENHRY, CDR2 SYGVKD, per germline. The CDR3 has 15 amino acids. Deletions cut 4 bases from V and 0 bases from J, with 13 bases between. The CDR3 loop reads CAISVGYYYSYEQYF. The CDR3 bases are TGTGCCATCAGTGTAGGATACTATTACTCCTACGAGCAGTACTTC.

This chain uses TRBV9 with TRBJ1-6; D is undetermined. V was clipped by 0 bases and J by 7 bases, with 5 bases between them. The CDR3 sequence is 13 residues long. Germline CDR1 SGDLS, CDR2 YYNGEE. CDR3: CASSVESNSPLHF. CDR3 in DNA: TGTGCCAGCAGCGTAGAGAGCAATTCACCCCTCCACTTT.

V usage is TRBV7-2 and J usage is TRBJ2-2, with D perhaps TRBD1 (6 bases). V lost 7 bases, J lost 0 bases, and 12 bases lay in between. The CDR3 totals 15 residues. Germline V gene data show CDR1 as SGHTA and CDR2 as FQGNSA. This CDR3 is CASTQRQANTGELFF. The DNA of the CDR3 is TGTGCCAGCACCCAACGACAGGCGAACACCGGGGAGCTGTTTTTT.